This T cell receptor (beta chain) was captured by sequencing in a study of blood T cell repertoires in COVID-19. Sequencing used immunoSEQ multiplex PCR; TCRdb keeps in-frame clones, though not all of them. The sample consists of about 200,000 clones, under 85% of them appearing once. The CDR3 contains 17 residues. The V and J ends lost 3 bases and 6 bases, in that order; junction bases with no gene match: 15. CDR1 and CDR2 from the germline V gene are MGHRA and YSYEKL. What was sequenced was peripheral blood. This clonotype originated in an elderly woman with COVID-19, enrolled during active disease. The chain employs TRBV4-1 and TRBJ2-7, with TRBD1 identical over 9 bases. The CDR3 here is CASSQVTGGPRSAEQYF. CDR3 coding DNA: TGCGCCAGCAGCCAGGTCACAGGGGGCCCGCGTTCTGCCGAGCAGTACTTC.